This T cell receptor (beta chain) is from a study of T cell repertoires in cytomegalovirus infection. This CDR3 has 20 amino acids. V gave up 5 bases and J gave up 2 bases; unmatched junction bases: 20. The germline V gene encodes CDR1 MNHEY and CDR2 SMNVEV (reference sequence). TCRdb redid the calling of the reads with MiXCR, one entry per CDR3 protein. Of around 540,000 distinct CDR3 sequences listed, roughly a third are singletons. As to this clonotype: Its target is not known.

The clonotype originates from a human donor in good health (CMV status not recorded). Some clones in this sample may be carry-over from other donors' samples. The input for sequencing was cultured PBMCs, taken from culture after CMV antigen stimulation. The gene calls are TRBV27 and TRBJ2-4; 8 nucleotides match TRBD2. The CDR3 region is CASSPMGRGIGGVTKNIQYF. The CDR3 bases are TGTGCCAGCAGTCCCATGGGCCGCGGGATCGGGGGGGTGACCAAAAACATTCAGTACTTC.